This T cell receptor (beta chain) was found in a study of blood T cell repertoires in COVID-19. At the level of the study: PBMCs, B-cell-depleted T cells, or T cells provided the cDNA or gDNA that made up the material.

As originally analysed: Amplified reference gene primers provided the basis for estimating nucleated cell counts. The method was immunoSEQ multiplex PCR; TCRdb's version includes in-frame clones alone and lacks a portion of them. V and J calls plus clone size are reproduced from that table; the DNA served to infer D and trimming. The sample contains approximately 160,000 clones, over 90% of which appear only once. This CDR3 region has 15 residues. Germline V gene lookup returns CDR1 MNHEY and CDR2 SVGAGI. Trimming removed 6 bases from V and 9 bases from J, with 18 bases in between. This TCR was recovered from a man aged 45-65 years with acute or convalescent COVID-19. The gene calls are TRBV6-5 and TRBJ1-6; D may be TRBD1 (5 bases). The sequenced sample consisted of peripheral blood. The CDR3 DNA follows: TGTGCCAGCAGCCCACGAAGGGGTGGCGTTTCACCCCTCCACTTT. The encoded protein is CASSPRRGGVSPLHF.